This paragraph covers one TCR beta chain sequence. This CDR3 has 16 residues. The V gene's germline CDR1 is SQVTM and CDR2 ANQGSEA. V lost 4 bases, J lost 1 base, and 19 bases lay in between. The record originates from a study of blood T cell repertoires in COVID-19. The wider study: COVID-19 samples, acute and convalescent, were from the United States, Italy and Spain. The analysed material was cDNA or gDNA that came from T cells, B-cell-depleted T cells, or PBMCs.

In the authors' methods: How many nucleated cells were present was estimated from reference gene primer amplification. Clones were sequenced by immunoSEQ multiplex PCR, and TCRdb holds only the in-frame ones, with some missing. That table gives V, J and clone size, and the DNA gave D and trimming. The table shows some 150,000 clones, with roughly 82% occurring only once. The specimen sequenced was peripheral blood. This TCR came from a woman in her forties or fifties in a cohort sampled during active or convalescent COVID-19. The rearrangement joins TRBV29-1 to TRBJ1-1; D remains ambiguous. The CDR3 here is CSVGRSKGGRNTEAFF. Written as DNA, the CDR3 is TGCAGCGTTGGGAGGAGCAAGGGTGGACGGAACACTGAAGCTTTCTTT.